This T cell receptor beta chain emerged from a study of vaccination effects on CD4 cells after COVID-19. Looking at the study overall: Expansion of antigen-specific CD4+ T cells with viral peptide pools was carried out by the ViraFEST assay before sequencing.

Overall study results and limits: The study dataset contains few convalescent patients and includes no early post-infection timepoints.

This table comes from immunoSEQ multiplex PCR, and its TCRdb copy is limited to in-frame clones, with some not included. The sample records more than 60,000 clones, around 70% being singletons. Isolating CD4+ T cells followed approximately ten days of culture. Participants completed two doses of the BNT162b2 or mRNA-1273 vaccine. On both days 3 and 7, half of the culture medium was replaced with IL-2 medium. Comments on this clone: The antigen is not known.

Germline loops: CDR1 MNHEY, CDR2 SVGAGI. CDR3 length: 14 amino acids. V shed 6 bases and J 5 bases; nucleotides not matched to a gene: 8. This clonotype originated in a human donor who received a COVID-19 vaccine. V is TRBV6-5 and J is TRBJ2-5; 8 bases match TRBD2. This specimen was CD4+ T cells from PBMCs cultured without peptide, taken after COVID-19 vaccination. As DNA, the CDR3 is TGTGCCAGCAGACCACCGGGGGGGCGGGAGACCCAGTACTTC. Its protein product is CASRPPGGRETQYF.